The 3 T cell receptor beta chains listed next were all sequenced from one sample in a study of blood T cell repertoires in COVID-19. Generated by immunoSEQ multiplex PCR, the TCRdb table keeps only in-frame clones and is missing some. The sample has roughly 160,000 clones; 80% to 85% are singletons. The sample was peripheral blood. The receptors shown here come from a man in his late teens or twenties with active or convalescent COVID-19.

V gene TRBV5-5 combines with J gene TRBJ2-3; 8 bases map to TRBD1. CDR1 and CDR2 (germline): SGHKS, YYEKEE (reference sequence). V was pared by 4 bases and J by 2 bases, with 15 bases of the junction left unmatched. The CDR3 sequence is 18 residues long. As DNA, the CDR3 is TGTGCCAGCAGCCCGGACCCGACAGGGGTACACTTCACAGATACGCAGTATTTT. Translating gives CASSPDPTGVHFTDTQYF.

This chain connects TRBV5-8 to TRBJ1-5; TRBD1 matches 7 bases. With V trimmed by 5 bases and J by 0 bases, 11 bases remained unmatched. CDR1 is SGHTS and CDR2 is YDEGEE in the germline V gene. The CDR3 runs to 17 residues. CDR3: CASSLGTASYSNQPQHF. In nucleotides, the CDR3 is TGTGCCAGCAGTTTAGGGACAGCGAGTTATAGCAATCAGCCCCAGCATTTT. Full variable domain (outside the CDR3, taken from reference TRBV5-8 and TRBJ1-5): EAGVTQSPTHLIKTRGQQATLRCSPISGHTSVYWYQQALGLGLQFLLWYDEGEERNRGNFPPRFSGRQFPNYSSELNVNALELEDSALYLCASSLGTASYSNQPQHFGDGTRLSIL.

The sample holds one count of this clone. This chain connects TRBV11-2 to TRBJ1-1; D unresolved. CDR1 is SGHAT and CDR2 is FQNNGV in the germline V gene. The CDR3 sequence is 15 residues long. V lost 0 bases, J lost 0 bases, and 8 bases lay in between. The CDR3 DNA follows: TGTGCCAGCAGCTTAGAAGGCAGGATGAACACTGAAGCTTTCTTT. Translating it yields CASSLEGRMNTEAFF.